This entry lists 26 T cell receptor beta chains sequenced from one sample in a study of radiotherapy plus CTLA-4 blockade in lung cancer. Data came from immunoSEQ multiplex PCR; TCRdb stores just in-frame clones and leaves some out. Found here are more than 95,000 clones, 65% to 75% of them singletons; the top ten hold roughly 3.1%. The specimen comprised peripheral blood, sampled from a patient treated with radiotherapy plus ipilimumab. These receptors were obtained from a human donor with non-small cell lung cancer who had a partial response to radiotherapy plus ipilimumab. Some clones in this sample may be carry-over from other donors' samples.

The V and J genes are TRBV18 and TRBJ2-7, with D perhaps TRBD1 (7 bases). The V gene's germline CDR1 is KGHSH and CDR2 LQKENI. Between the trimmed V and J ends, which lost 6 bases and 4 bases, there was a span of 22 bases. The length of the CDR3 is 16 residues. The CDR3 nucleotides are TGTGCCAGCTCCATCTCTCGACAGGGCGGGAAGTACGAGCAGTACTTC. This gives the protein CASSISRQGGKYEQYF.

Concerning this clone itself: Its ends do not fully match the called genes, so a read error is possible. The chain couples TRBV15 to TRBJ1-5; D ambiguous. The CDR3 is 15 residues long. Per germline, CDR1 LNHNV and CDR2 YYDKDF (reference sequence). CDR3 residues: CATSGDLSGSQPQHF. The CDR3 DNA sequence: TGTGCCACCAGCGGAGACCTTTCGGGGAGTCAGCCCCAGCATTTT.

The CDR3 reads CASSSGLKFQETQYF. The DNA of the CDR3 is TGTGCCAGCAGCTCTGGACTAAAGTTTCAAGAGACCCAGTACTTC. This chain links TRBV9 with TRBJ2-5, with a possible D match to TRBD2 (6 bases). This CDR3 is 15 amino acids long. Trimming removed 4 bases from V and 2 bases from J, with 15 bases in between. Germline CDR1 reads SGDLS; CDR2 reads YYNGEE. Using reference TRBV9 and TRBJ2-5 for the parts outside the CDR3, the full variable domain is DSGVTQTPKHLITATGQRVTLRCSPRSGDLSVYWYQQSLDQGLQFLIQYYNGEERAKGNILERFSAQQFPDLHSELNLSSLELGDSALYFCASSSGLKFQETQYFGPGTRLLVL.

The chain recombines TRBV9 with TRBJ2-5, with 8 positions matching TRBD2. Germline trimming cut 4 bases from V and 4 bases from J; bases unmatched to any gene: 6. The CDR3 covers 14 residues. Germline loops: CDR1 SGDLS, CDR2 YYNGEE. The DNA of the CDR3 is TGTGCCAGCAGCAAGGGACTAGGTACAGAGACCCAGTACTTC. Protein: CASSKGLGTETQYF.

This clone was seen a handful of times. The chain employs TRBV9 and TRBJ1-5; 9 bases fit TRBD1. Germline V gene data show CDR1 as SGDLS and CDR2 as YYNGEE. V was clipped by 3 bases and J by 2 bases; unmatched bases: 3. The CDR3 totals 15 residues. As DNA, the CDR3 is TGTGCCAGCAGCGGCGGACAGGGGCGCAATCAGCCCCAGCATTTT. It encodes CASSGGQGRNQPQHF.

This clone has only one observation. The rearrangement joins TRBV4-3 to TRBJ1-4; the match to TRBD1 covers 9 bases. There are 15 residues in the CDR3. In germline, CDR1 is LGHNA, CDR2 YSLEER. Losses at the gene ends were 4 bases for V and 2 bases for J; bases not matched to a gene: 2. The CDR3 protein is CASSPQGATNEKLFF. As DNA, the CDR3 is TGCGCCAGCAGCCCACAGGGGGCGACTAATGAAAAACTGTTTTTT.

The V call is TRBV2, the J call TRBJ2-5; D perhaps matches TRBD1 (5 bases). V lost 8 bases and J 4 bases, leaving 14 bases between the germline ends. From germline, CDR1 is SNHLY and CDR2 FYNNEI. CDR3 size: 13 residues. The CDR3 DNA reads TGTGCCAGCCAAGCAGGGTCTACAGAGACCCAGTACTTC. Translated: CASQAGSTETQYF.

The chain links TRBV7-2 to TRBJ2-5, with D uncertain. CDR3 length: 14 amino acids. Per germline, CDR1 SGHTA and CDR2 FQGNSA. Trimming stripped 1 base from V and 5 bases from J, with 11 bases between. CDR3 amino acids: CASSLGGALETQYF. CDR3 coding DNA: TGTGCCAGCAGCTTAGGAGGTGCCCTTGAGACCCAGTACTTC.

At least ten counts were recorded for this clone. This chain uses TRBV7-2 with TRBJ1-3, with D maybe TRBD1 (6 bases). Trimming cost V 0 bases and J 1 base, with 10 bases left between them. Germline CDR1 is SGHTA and CDR2 is FQGNSA. The CDR3 covers 16 residues. This chain's CDR3 is CASSLALGGSGNTIYF. CDR3 bases: TGTGCCAGCAGCTTAGCGTTAGGGGGATCTGGAAACACCATATATTTT.

The genes are TRBV11-2 and TRBJ1-3, with D hard to call. The V and J ends lost 1 base and 9 bases respectively, with 7 bases between them. The CDR3 loop spans 12 amino acids. The germline V gene has CDR1 SGHAT and CDR2 FQNNGV. The CDR3 nucleotides are TGTGCCAGCAGCTTAGGAGAAAGCACCATATATTTT. Translated: CASSLGESTIYF.

This chain links TRBV28 with TRBJ2-7, with D possibly TRBD1 on 7 matching bases. The CDR3 contains 14 residues. Trimming removed 5 bases at V and 3 bases at J, with 14 bases between. Germline CDR1 is MDHEN and CDR2 is SYDVKM. The CDR3 reads CASSDRDLSYEQYF. DNA of the CDR3: TGTGCCAGCAGTGACAGGGACTTAAGCTACGAGCAGTACTTC. Drawing the rest from reference TRBV28 and TRBJ2-7, the complete variable domain is DVKVTQSSRYLVKRTGEKVFLECVQDMDHENMFWYRQDPGLGLRLIYFSYDVKMKEKGDIPEGYSVSREKKERFSLILESASTNQTSMYLCASSDRDLSYEQYFGPGTRLTVT.

The rearrangement joins TRBV9 to TRBJ1-2, with no clear D. Germline V gives CDR1 SGDLS, CDR2 YYNGEE. The CDR3 is 14 residues long. Trimming shortened V by 1 base and J by 4 bases, and 11 bases separated the two germline ends. For the CDR3, the DNA is TGTGCCAGCAGCGTAAGGCAGGAGGGCTATGGCTACACCTTC. Translated, it gives CASSVRQEGYGYTF. Full variable domain (outside the CDR3, taken from reference TRBV9 and TRBJ1-2): DSGVTQTPKHLITATGQRVTLRCSPRSGDLSVYWYQQSLDQGLQFLIQYYNGEERAKGNILERFSAQQFPDLHSELNLSSLELGDSALYFCASSVRQEGYGYTFGSGTRLTVV.

The rearrangement uses TRBV10-3 and TRBJ1-6; D gene ambiguous. This CDR3 contains 12 residues. The germline V gene encodes CDR1 ENHRY and CDR2 SYGVKD. Between the trimmed V and J ends, which lost 4 bases and 8 bases, there was a span of 6 bases. For the CDR3, the DNA is TGTGCCATCAGTGTTTCGGATTCACCCCTCCACTTT. This translates into CAISVSDSPLHF.

The chain has TRBV6-5 and TRBJ2-7; weak D call: TRBD2 (7 bases). Trimming pared 6 bases from V and 7 bases from J, leaving 19 bases between. Germline assignment: CDR1 MNHEY and CDR2 SVGAGI. This CDR3 has 14 amino acids. CDR3 sequence: CASSEGGVAREQYF. The CDR3 DNA follows: TGTGCCAGCAGCGAGGGGGGGGTAGCACGAGAGCAGTACTTC.

The chain joins TRBV14 to TRBJ2-2; the match to TRBD2 covers 10 bases. The CDR3 runs to 15 residues. J gave up 4 bases and V 7 bases, and 6 bases lay outside the gene matches. Germline CDR1 and CDR2: SGHDN and FVKESK. DNA of the CDR3: TGTGCCAGCAAGCGAGCGGGAGGGGTCACCGGGGAGCTGTTTTTT. Translating it yields CASKRAGGVTGELFF.

The rearrangement uses TRBV7-6 and TRBJ2-7; a weak D match, TRBD1 (5 bases). Germline CDR1 reads SGHVS; CDR2 reads FNYEAQ. The ends were cut back, 1 base at V and 5 bases at J, with 9 bases in the middle. There are 13 residues in the CDR3. Here the CDR3 DNA reads TGTGCCAGCAGCTTAGTACAGGCCCACGAGCAGTACTTC. This codes for CASSLVQAHEQYF.

CDR3 nucleotide sequence: TGTGCCAGCAGCTTAAGGGGTAATCAGCCCCAGCATTTT. It translates to CASSLRGNQPQHF. The chain recombines TRBV13 with TRBJ1-5; possible D gene TRBD1, 5 bases. Germline V gives CDR1 PRHDT, CDR2 FYEKMQ (reference sequence). The CDR3 covers 13 residues. Trimming took off 2 bases at V and 4 bases at J, with 6 bases between the two ends.

The table lists this clone with a count of one. The V call is TRBV27, the J call TRBJ1-5; D is uncertain. V was trimmed by 0 bases and J by 5 bases, leaving 5 bases between them. The CDR3 extends over 13 amino acids. Germline loops: CDR1 MNHEY, CDR2 SMNVEV (reference sequence). The CDR3, as DNA: TGTGCCAGCAGTTTATCCCTTGATCAGCCCCAGCATTTT. Amino acid sequence: CASSLSLDQPQHF.

Of note for this clone: The identical CDR3 is also encoded by other nucleotide sequences in the sample. The V call is TRBV18, the J call TRBJ1-2; TRBD1 might be the D (5 bases). CDR3 length equals 14 residues. V gave up 3 bases and J gave up 4 bases, with 12 bases separating them. The germline CDR1 and CDR2 sequences are KGHSH and LQKENI. Here the CDR3 reads CASSPSGGGYGYTF. For the CDR3, the DNA is TGTGCCAGCTCACCGTCTGGGGGAGGCTATGGCTACACCTTC.

The genes are TRBV9 and TRBJ2-2; perhaps TRBD1 as D (5 bases). The CDR3 runs 14 residues. Trimming pared 3 bases from V and 6 bases from J, leaving 12 bases between. Germline CDR1 reads SGDLS; CDR2 reads YYNGEE. CDR3 loop: CASSALSGSGELFF. CDR3 in DNA: TGTGCCAGCAGCGCACTATCAGGGTCCGGGGAGCTGTTTTTT. Full variable domain (remainder filled in from reference TRBV9 and TRBJ2-2): DSGVTQTPKHLITATGQRVTLRCSPRSGDLSVYWYQQSLDQGLQFLIQYYNGEERAKGNILERFSAQQFPDLHSELNLSSLELGDSALYFCASSALSGSGELFFGEGSRLTVL.

This clone appeared a few times. The chain employs TRBV7-9 and TRBJ1-3; 7 nucleotides match TRBD1. Germline-derived CDR1 and CDR2 are SEHNR and FQNEAQ (reference sequence). The CDR3 length is 14 residues. The junction had 7 bases not matched to a gene; V was cut back by 6 bases and J by 5 bases. CDR3 sequence: CASRSTRGRNTIYF. As DNA, the CDR3 is TGTGCCAGCAGATCCACCAGGGGGAGAAACACCATATATTTT.

This chain joins TRBV4-1 and TRBJ1-6, with 7 positions matching TRBD1. Germline CDR1 MGHRA, CDR2 YSYEKL. V lost 5 bases to trimming and J lost 7 bases; unmatched junction nucleotides: 11. This CDR3 has 16 amino acids. CDR3 residues: CASSYLPGQRNSPLHF. CDR3 in DNA: TGCGCCAGCAGCTACCTACCGGGACAGCGGAATTCACCCCTCCACTTT.

This chain uses TRBV11-2 with TRBJ2-7, with D perhaps matching TRBD2 (6 bases). Germline assignment: CDR1 SGHAT and CDR2 FQNNGV. The germline V and J ends were trimmed by 1 base and 2 bases, with 9 bases remaining between them. CDR3 size: 14 residues. CDR3 residues: CASSLGPGAYEQYF. CDR3 DNA sequence: TGTGCCAGCAGCTTAGGACCGGGGGCCTACGAGCAGTACTTC.

This clone was seen more than once but under ten times. The rearrangement joins TRBV19 to TRBJ1-1; TRBD1 matches 8 bases. V was pared by 6 bases and J by 1 base, with 10 bases of the junction left unmatched. Germline assignment: CDR1 LNHDA and CDR2 SQIVND (reference sequence). This CDR3 is built from 16 residues. CDR3 region: CASSRGPPPKNTEAFF. The DNA for the CDR3 is TGTGCCAGTAGCAGGGGGCCCCCCCCGAAGAACACTGAAGCTTTCTTT.

The V call is TRBV19, the J call TRBJ2-1; 9 positions agree with TRBD2. CDR1 is LNHDA and CDR2 is SQIVND in the germline V gene (reference sequence). The CDR3 is made up of 16 amino acids. After removal of 4 bases from V and 6 bases from J, the junction contained 10 bases not matched to a gene. Here the CDR3 reads CASSSPGGRASNEQFF. CDR3 DNA sequence: TGTGCCAGTAGTAGCCCCGGCGGGAGGGCTAGCAATGAGCAGTTCTTC.

V and J are TRBV4-1 and TRBJ1-1; D gene ambiguous. In germline, CDR1 is MGHRA, CDR2 YSYEKL. CDR3 length equals 16 residues. V was shortened by 0 bases and J by 1 base, with 12 bases between the two germline ends. The CDR3 region is CASSQDLYRPNTEAFF. CDR3 nucleotide sequence: TGCGCCAGCAGCCAAGACCTATACAGACCGAACACTGAAGCTTTCTTT.